This paragraph covers one T cell receptor (beta chain) sequence. In the authors' methods: Reference gene primer amplification yielded estimated nucleated cell counts. Produced via immunoSEQ multiplex PCR; TCRdb's table is partial and in-frame only. D and trimming were read from the DNA, whereas the V and J calls and clone size are those reported in that table. The sample comprises under 500,000 clones, 80% to 90% of which are singletons, and 4% to 4.5% rests with the top ten. This record belongs to a study of blood T cell repertoires in COVID-19. About the study: The United States, Italy and Spain provided the acute and convalescent COVID-19 samples. From T cells, B-cell-depleted T cells, or PBMCs came the material, which was cDNA or gDNA.

The CDR3 spans 14 residues. The ends were cut back, 5 bases at V and 6 bases at J, with 15 bases in the middle. CDR1 is SEHNR and CDR2 is FQNEAQ in the germline V gene (reference sequence). V is TRBV7-9 and J is TRBJ2-3; D unresolved. The TCR originated in a woman under 40 with acute or convalescent COVID-19. Material for sequencing was peripheral blood. The CDR3 reads CASSPQIQRDTQYF. The CDR3 nucleotides read TGTGCCAGCAGCCCCCAGATTCAGAGGGATACGCAGTATTTT.